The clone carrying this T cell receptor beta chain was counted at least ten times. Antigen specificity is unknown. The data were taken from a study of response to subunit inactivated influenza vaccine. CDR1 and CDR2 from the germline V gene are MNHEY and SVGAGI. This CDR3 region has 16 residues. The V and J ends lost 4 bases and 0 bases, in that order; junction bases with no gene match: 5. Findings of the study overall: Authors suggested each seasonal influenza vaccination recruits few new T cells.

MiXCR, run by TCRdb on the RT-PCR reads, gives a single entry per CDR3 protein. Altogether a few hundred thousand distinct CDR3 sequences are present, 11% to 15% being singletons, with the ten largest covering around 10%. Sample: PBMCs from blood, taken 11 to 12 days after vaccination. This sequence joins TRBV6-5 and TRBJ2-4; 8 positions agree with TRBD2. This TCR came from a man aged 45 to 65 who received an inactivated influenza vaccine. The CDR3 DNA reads TGTGCCAGCAGTTCCGGACTAGCCGTAGCCAAAAACATTCAGTACTTC. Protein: CASSSGLAVAKNIQYF.